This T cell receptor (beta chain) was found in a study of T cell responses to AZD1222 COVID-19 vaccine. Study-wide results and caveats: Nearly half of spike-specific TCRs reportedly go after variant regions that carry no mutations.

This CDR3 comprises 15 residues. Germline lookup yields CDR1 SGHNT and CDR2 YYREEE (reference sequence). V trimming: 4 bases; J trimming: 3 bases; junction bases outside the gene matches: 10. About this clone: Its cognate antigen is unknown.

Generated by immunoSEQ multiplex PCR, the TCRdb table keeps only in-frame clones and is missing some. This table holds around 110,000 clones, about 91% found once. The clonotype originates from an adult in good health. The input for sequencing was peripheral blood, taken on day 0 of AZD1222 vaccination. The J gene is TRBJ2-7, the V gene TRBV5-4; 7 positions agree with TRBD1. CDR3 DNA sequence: TGTGCCAGCAGCCCGCCGGGACAGACCTTCTACGAGCAGTACTTC. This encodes CASSPPGQTFYEQYF.